Listed below are T cell receptor beta chains from one sample, sequenced in a study of Ad26.COV2.S vaccination and SARS-CoV-2 variants. Assay used: immunoSEQ multiplex PCR; TCRdb lists only in-frame clones, some missing. Among 350,000 to 500,000 clones, about 90% were seen once, and the ten largest hold roughly 3.9%. The sample here was peripheral blood, taken in a trial of Ad26.COV2.S vaccine versus placebo. The receptors come from a person between 18 and 65 years old who received the Ad26.COV2.S COVID-19 vaccine or a placebo. Both conserved end residues are part of each CDR3. D genes are given only for firm matches. Size is omitted from some rows. Given values are once, few, many or a class for expanded clones.

TRBD2,.,TRBJ2-7,TRBV4-2,16,TGTGCCAGCAGCCCTGGAGGCGGGAGGCTCTCCTACGAGCAGTACTTC,CASSPGGGRLSYEQYF
TRBD2,once,TRBJ2-7,TRBV6-4,15,TGTGCCAGCAGTGACGTCGGGCTAGCGGACTACGAGCAGTACTTC,CASSDVGLADYEQYF
TRBD1,once,TRBJ1-2,TRBV29-1,13,TGCAGCGTTAGGGGACAGGATCTCTCGGGCTACACCTTC,CSVRGQDLSGYTF
TRBD1,.,TRBJ1-2,TRBV9,15,TGTGCCAGCAGCGAAAGACAGGGGGACTACTATGGCTACACCTTC,CASSERQGDYYGYTF
.,once,TRBJ2-1,TRBV7-9,13,TGTGCCAGCAGCGGTCAGTGGGGGTATGAGCAGTTCTTC,CASSGQWGYEQFF
TRBD2,.,TRBJ2-7,TRBV5-1,15,TGCGCCAGCAGCTCAGCTAGCGGGAGCGCCTACGAGCAGTACTTC,CASSSASGSAYEQYF
.,.,TRBJ2-1,TRBV6-1,15,TGTGCCAGCAGTGAAGCGGGATTTACCTACAATGAGCAGTTCTTC,CASSEAGFTYNEQFF
TRBD1,.,TRBJ1-1,TRBV3-1/TRBV3-2,16,TGTGCCAGCAGCGCGGGCGTACAGGGGGCGGACACTGAAGCTTTCTTT,CASSAGVQGADTEAFF
TRBD1,once,TRBJ2-7,TRBV30,12,TGTGCCTGGACAGGGGGAGCCTACGAGCAGTACTTC,CAWTGGAYEQYF
.,.,TRBJ1-2,TRBV5-6,15,TGTGCCAGCAGCTTGGTGTCCGGCGGGGGTAAGGGCTACACCTTC,CASSLVSGGGKGYTF
TRBD2,.,TRBJ2-7,TRBV6-2/TRBV6-3,15,TGTGCCAGCAGTTCCGTCGGACTAGCGGTTTACGAGCAGTACTTC,CASSSVGLAVYEQYF
.,.,TRBJ2-7,TRBV2,11,TGTGCCAGCATCGACGAAAGGGTTCAGTACTTC,CASIDERVQYF
.,.,TRBJ2-2,TRBV11-2,14,TGTGCCAGCAGCTTGGCGGGACTCACCGGGGAGCTGTTTTTT,CASSLAGLTGELFF
TRBD2,.,TRBJ2-1,TRBV7-2,15,TGTGCCAGCAGCACTAGCGGGGCCACCTACAATGAGCAGTTCTTC,CASSTSGATYNEQFF
.,.,TRBJ2-2,TRBV4-2,17,TGTGCCAGCAGCCAAGAGCGATTGAACAGGAACACCGGGGAGCTGTTTTTT,CASSQERLNRNTGELFF
.,.,TRBJ1-5,TRBV2,14,TGTGCCAGCAGGCGGGAGTATAGCAATCAGCCCCAGCATTTT,CASRREYSNQPQHF
TRBD1,.,TRBJ2-7,TRBV7-6,16,TGTGCCAGCAGCCCAGCAGGGACAGGGAGCTCCTACGAGCAGTACTTC,CASSPAGTGSSYEQYF
TRBD2,.,TRBJ2-2,TRBV9,19,TGTGCCAGCAGCTCCCGACTAGCGGGAGGAGCTGCTAACACCGGGGAGCTGTTTTTT,CASSSRLAGGAANTGELFF
TRBD2,.,TRBJ2-3,TRBV11-1,14,TGTGCCAGCAGCTCGGGACTAGGCACAGATACGCAGTATTTT,CASSSGLGTDTQYF
TRBD2,.,TRBJ2-1,TRBV6-2/TRBV6-3,18,TGTGCCAGCAGTTGGGGGTGGCTAGCGGGAGGACCTGACAATGAGCAGTTCTTC,CASSWGWLAGGPDNEQFF
TRBD2,.,TRBJ2-1,TRBV28,15,TGTGCCAGCATTGAAGCGGGAGGCCCCTACAATGAGCAGTTCTTC,CASIEAGGPYNEQFF
TRBD1,.,TRBJ2-7,TRBV10-3,13,TGTGCCATCAGTGGGGGACAGGGCTACGAGCAGTACTTC,CAISGGQGYEQYF
.,.,TRBJ1-4,TRBV27,14,TGTGCCAGCAGTTTTAGGGGCCATAATGAAAAACTGTTTTTT,CASSFRGHNEKLFF
TRBD1,.,TRBJ2-3,TRBV5-4,14,TGTGCCAGCAGTTCATCAGGGGGCTCAGATACGCAGTATTTT,CASSSSGGSDTQYF
.,.,TRBJ2-7,TRBV3-1/TRBV3-2,17,TGTGCCAGCAGCCGGACTCGAGCTGGCGGTACTCCCTACGAGCAGTACTTC,CASSRTRAGGTPYEQYF
.,.,TRBJ2-1,TRBV5-6,13,TGTGCCAGCAGCCCCCGCGCCTACAATGAGCAGTTCTTC,CASSPRAYNEQFF
.,.,TRBJ1-4,TRBV18,13,TGTGCCAGCTCACCTGACACGAATGAAAAACTGTTTTTT,CASSPDTNEKLFF
.,.,TRBJ2-2,TRBV6-2/TRBV6-3,15,TGTGCCAGCAGTTACTCGATCCCCGGGCACGGGGAGCTGTTTTTT,CASSYSIPGHGELFF
TRBD2,.,TRBJ2-4,TRBV11-2,14,TGTGCCAGCAGCTCACGGGGGACTAGCGGGATTCAGTACTTC,CASSSRGTSGIQYF
.,once,TRBJ2-5,TRBV28,16,TGTGCCAGCAGTTCAAGTACCTCCGGGACCAAAGAGACCCAGTACTTC,CASSSSTSGTKETQYF
TRBD2,.,TRBJ2-1,TRBV7-3,14,TGTGCCAGCAGCTTAACCCGGACTAGCGGAGCCCAGTTCTTC,CASSLTRTSGAQFF
.,.,TRBJ2-1,TRBV15,14,TGTGCCACCAGCAGAGAGCAAGGCTACAATGAGCAGTTCTTC,CATSREQGYNEQFF
TRBD2,.,TRBJ2-5,TRBV11-2,13,TGTGCCAGCGCGGGAGGGCCGGGAGAGACCCAGTACTTC,CASAGGPGETQYF
TRBD1,.,TRBJ2-7,TRBV13,14,TGTGCCAGCAGCTCGCAGACAGGGAATTACGAGCAGTACTTC,CASSSQTGNYEQYF
TRBD2,.,TRBJ2-3,TRBV11-2,16,TGTGCCAGCAGCTTACTGGGACTAGCTGACACAGATACGCAGTATTTT,CASSLLGLADTDTQYF
TRBD2,.,TRBJ2-7,TRBV28,15,TGTGCCAGCAGGATAGCGGGAGAGGTCGACTACGAGCAGTACTTC,CASRIAGEVDYEQYF
.,.,TRBJ1-4,TRBV19,17,TGTGCCAGTAGTATGTTAGGACCTCGCTCTCTCGCTGAAAAACTGTTTTTT,CASSMLGPRSLAEKLFF
.,.,TRBJ2-7,TRBV15,14,TGTGCCACCAGCAGAGTCGGCCCTGCCTACGAGCAGTACTTC,CATSRVGPAYEQYF
.,once,TRBJ2-1,TRBV4-3,12,TGCGCCAGCAGCCAAGATCAAAGGACGAGGTTCTTC,CASSQDQRTRFF
.,.,TRBJ1-4,TRBV6-6,15,TGTGCCAGCAGTTATTCGACTGTGCTTAATGAAAAACTGTTTTTT,CASSYSTVLNEKLFF
TRBD1,.,TRBJ2-2,TRBV24-1,16,TGTGCCACCAGTGATCCGGGACAGGGGTACACCGGGGAGCTGTTTTTT,CATSDPGQGYTGELFF
TRBD2,.,TRBJ2-2,TRBV15,17,TGTGCCACCAGCAGAGATCAGGGCGGGAGGTACACCGGGGAGCTGTTTTTT,CATSRDQGGRYTGELFF
.,.,TRBJ1-2,TRBV10-3,15,TGTGCCATCAGTGGCCCCAGTCCCCTCCTCTATGGCTACACCTTC,CAISGPSPLLYGYTF
TRBD2,.,TRBJ2-7,TRBV12-3/TRBV12-4,13,TGTGCCAGCAGTTTGAACCGGGGGGGAGAGCAGTACTTC,CASSLNRGGEQYF
.,.,TRBJ2-3,TRBV24-1,19,TGTGCCACCAGTGATTCAGACCTCGGGTCAGCCATTAGCACAGATACGCAGTATTTT,CATSDSDLGSAISTDTQYF
.,.,TRBJ1-2,TRBV6-5,14,TGTGCCAGCAGTAGGGACCTGATTAACTATGGCTACACCTTC,CASSRDLINYGYTF
TRBD2,.,TRBJ2-1,TRBV7-9,15,TGTGCCAGCAGCTTCCTGGGACTACCAAGGAATGAGCAGTTCTTC,CASSFLGLPRNEQFF
TRBD2,.,TRBJ2-7,TRBV19,15,TGTGCCAGTAGTATAGTCCCGGGGAGGGCCTACGAGCAGTACTTC,CASSIVPGRAYEQYF
TRBD2,.,TRBJ2-1,TRBV10-3,18,TGTGCCATCAGTGCTACCTTCGCGGGAGGGGGCACCTACAATGAGCAGTTCTTC,CAISATFAGGGTYNEQFF
TRBD1,.,TRBJ2-1,TRBV7-4,16,TGTGCCAGCAGCTTATACAGGGGGCGAGCGGGCAATGAGCAGTTCTTC,CASSLYRGRAGNEQFF
.,.,TRBJ1-1,TRBV20-1,11,TGCAGTGCTAGCCGGACAGCTGAAGCTTTCTTT,CSASRTAEAFF
.,.,TRBJ2-6,TRBV18,18,TGTGCCAGCTCACCATCGCCAGGGCGAAACTCTGGGGCCAACGTCCTGACTTTC,CASSPSPGRNSGANVLTF
.,.,TRBJ2-6,TRBV28,13,TGTGCCAGCCGGCCCTCTGGGGCCAACGTCCTGACTTTC,CASRPSGANVLTF
TRBD2,.,TRBJ2-2,TRBV5-4,18,TGTGCCAGCAGCTTCCGACTAGCGGGAGGGCCTCCCTCCGGGGAGCTGTTTTTT,CASSFRLAGGPPSGELFF
.,.,TRBJ1-5,TRBV21-1,15,TGTGCCAGCAGCAATTGCAGGGATAGCAATCAGCCCCAGCATTTT,CASSNCRDSNQPQHF